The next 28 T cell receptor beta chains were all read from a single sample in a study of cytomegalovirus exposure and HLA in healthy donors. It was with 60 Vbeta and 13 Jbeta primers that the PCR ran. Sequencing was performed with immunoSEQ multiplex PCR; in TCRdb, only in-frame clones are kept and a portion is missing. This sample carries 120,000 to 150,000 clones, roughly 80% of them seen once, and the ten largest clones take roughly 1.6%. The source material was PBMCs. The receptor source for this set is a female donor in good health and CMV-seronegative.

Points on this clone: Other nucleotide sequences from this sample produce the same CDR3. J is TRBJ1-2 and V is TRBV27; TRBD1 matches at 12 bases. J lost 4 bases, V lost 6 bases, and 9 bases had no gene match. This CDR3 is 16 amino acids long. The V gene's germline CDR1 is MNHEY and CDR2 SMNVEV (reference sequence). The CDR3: CASSTIGTGGPYGYTF. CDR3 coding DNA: TGTGCCAGCAGCACCATAGGGACAGGGGGCCCCTATGGCTACACCTTC.

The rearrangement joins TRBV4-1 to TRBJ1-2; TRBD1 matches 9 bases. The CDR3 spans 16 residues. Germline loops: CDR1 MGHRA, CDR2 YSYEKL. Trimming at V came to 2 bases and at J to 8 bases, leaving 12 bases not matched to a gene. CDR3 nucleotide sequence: TGCGCCAGCAGCCAAATAGCTACAGGGGGCAGCGAAGGCTACACCTTC. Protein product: CASSQIATGGSEGYTF.

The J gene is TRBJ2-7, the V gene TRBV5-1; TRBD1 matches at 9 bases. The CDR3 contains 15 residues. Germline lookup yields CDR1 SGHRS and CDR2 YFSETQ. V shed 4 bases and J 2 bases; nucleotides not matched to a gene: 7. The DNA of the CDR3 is TGCGCCAGCAGCCCTGGACAGGGGTCCCCCTACGAGCAGTACTTC. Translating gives CASSPGQGSPYEQYF.

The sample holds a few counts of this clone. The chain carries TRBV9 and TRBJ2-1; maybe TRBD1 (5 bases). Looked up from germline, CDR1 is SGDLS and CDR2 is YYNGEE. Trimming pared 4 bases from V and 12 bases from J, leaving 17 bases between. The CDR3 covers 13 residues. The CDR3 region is CASSFRQDKGQFF. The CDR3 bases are TGTGCCAGCAGCTTCCGCCAGGACAAGGGGCAGTTCTTC.

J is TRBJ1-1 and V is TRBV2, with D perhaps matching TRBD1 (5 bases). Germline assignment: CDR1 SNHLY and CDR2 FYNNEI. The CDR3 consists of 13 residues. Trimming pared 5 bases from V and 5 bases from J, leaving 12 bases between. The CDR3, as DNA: TGTGCCAGCAGTAGGGGTTCTGCAACTGAAGCTTTCTTT. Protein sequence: CASSRGSATEAFF. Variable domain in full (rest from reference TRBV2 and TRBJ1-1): EPEVTQTPSHQVTQMGQEVILRCVPISNHLYFYWYRQILGQKVEFLVSFYNNEISEKSEIFDDQFSVERPDGSNFTLKIRSTKLEDSAMYFCASSRGSATEAFFGQGTRLTVV.

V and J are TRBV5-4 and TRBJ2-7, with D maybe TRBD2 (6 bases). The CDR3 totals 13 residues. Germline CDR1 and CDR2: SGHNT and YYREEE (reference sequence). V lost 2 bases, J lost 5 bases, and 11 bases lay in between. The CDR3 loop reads CASSFGGVDEQYF. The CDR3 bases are TGTGCCAGCAGCTTCGGGGGTGTCGACGAGCAGTACTTC. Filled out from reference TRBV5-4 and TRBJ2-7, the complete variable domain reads ETGVTQSPTHLIKTRGQQVTLRCSSQSGHNTVSWYQQALGQGPQFIFQYYREEENGRGNFPPRFSGLQFPNYSSELNVNALELDDSALYLCASSFGGVDEQYFGPGTRLTVT.

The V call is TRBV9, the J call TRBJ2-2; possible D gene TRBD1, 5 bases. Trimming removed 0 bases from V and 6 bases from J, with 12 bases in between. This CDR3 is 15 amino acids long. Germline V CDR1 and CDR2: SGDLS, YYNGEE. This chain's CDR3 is CASSVVRGPPGELFF. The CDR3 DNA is TGTGCCAGCAGCGTAGTAAGGGGCCCGCCCGGGGAGCTGTTTTTT.

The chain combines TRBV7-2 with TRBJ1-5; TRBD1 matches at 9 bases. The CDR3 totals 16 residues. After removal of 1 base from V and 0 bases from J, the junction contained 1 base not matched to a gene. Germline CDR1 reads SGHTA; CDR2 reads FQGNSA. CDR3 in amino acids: CASSLGGQGSNQPQHF. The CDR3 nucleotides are TGTGCCAGCAGCTTAGGGGGACAGGGTAGCAATCAGCCCCAGCATTTT.

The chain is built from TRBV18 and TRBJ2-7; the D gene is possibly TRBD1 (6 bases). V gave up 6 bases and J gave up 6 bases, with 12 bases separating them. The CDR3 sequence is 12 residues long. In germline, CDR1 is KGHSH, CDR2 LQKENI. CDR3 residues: CASSRQGTEQYF. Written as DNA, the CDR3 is TGTGCCAGCTCGCGTCAGGGGACCGAGCAGTACTTC.

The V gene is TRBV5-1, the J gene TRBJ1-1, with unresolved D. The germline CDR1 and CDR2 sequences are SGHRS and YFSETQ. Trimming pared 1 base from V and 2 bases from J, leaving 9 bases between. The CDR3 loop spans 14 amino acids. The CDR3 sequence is CASSLSPSNTEAFF. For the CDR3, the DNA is TGCGCCAGCAGCTTGAGCCCTTCCAACACTGAAGCTTTCTTT.

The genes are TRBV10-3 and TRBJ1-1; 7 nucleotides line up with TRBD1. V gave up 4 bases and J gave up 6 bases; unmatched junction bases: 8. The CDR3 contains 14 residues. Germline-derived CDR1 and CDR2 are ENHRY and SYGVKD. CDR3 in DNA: TGTGCCATCAGTGGGGTGGACAGGTTCTCTGAAGCTTTCTTT. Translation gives CAISGVDRFSEAFF.

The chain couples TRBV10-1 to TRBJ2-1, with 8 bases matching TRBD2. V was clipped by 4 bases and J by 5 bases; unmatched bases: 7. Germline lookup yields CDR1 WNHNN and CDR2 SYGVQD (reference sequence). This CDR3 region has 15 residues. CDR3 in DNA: TGCGCCAGCAGTGCTGGACCAGCGGGGGACAATGAGCAGTTCTTC. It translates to CASSAGPAGDNEQFF.

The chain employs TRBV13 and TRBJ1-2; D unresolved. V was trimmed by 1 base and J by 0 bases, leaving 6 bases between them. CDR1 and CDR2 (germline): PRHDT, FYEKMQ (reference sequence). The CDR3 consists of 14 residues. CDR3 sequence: CASSLDSTNYGYTF. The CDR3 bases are TGTGCCAGCAGCTTAGACAGTACTAACTATGGCTACACCTTC.

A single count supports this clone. DNA of the CDR3: TGTGCCAGCTCACCAGGTTGGGGCGCAGATACGCAGTATTTT. Translated, it gives CASSPGWGADTQYF. The chain employs TRBV18 and TRBJ2-3; D is possibly TRBD1 (5 bases). The CDR3 is made up of 14 amino acids. CDR1 is KGHSH and CDR2 is LQKENI in the germline V gene. V dropped 2 bases and J dropped 4 bases, with 10 bases sitting between them.

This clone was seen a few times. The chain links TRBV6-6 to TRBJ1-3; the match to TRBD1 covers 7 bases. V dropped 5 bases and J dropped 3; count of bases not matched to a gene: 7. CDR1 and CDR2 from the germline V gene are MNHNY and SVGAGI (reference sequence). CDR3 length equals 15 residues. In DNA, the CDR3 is TGTGCCAGCAGTGTCGACAGGGAAGGTGGAAACACCATATATTTT. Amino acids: CASSVDREGGNTIYF.

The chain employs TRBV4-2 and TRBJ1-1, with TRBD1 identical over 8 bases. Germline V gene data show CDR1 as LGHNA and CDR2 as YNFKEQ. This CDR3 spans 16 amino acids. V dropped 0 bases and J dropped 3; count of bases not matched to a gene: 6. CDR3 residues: CASSQELQGADTEAFF. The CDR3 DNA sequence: TGTGCCAGCAGCCAAGAATTGCAGGGGGCGGACACTGAAGCTTTCTTT.

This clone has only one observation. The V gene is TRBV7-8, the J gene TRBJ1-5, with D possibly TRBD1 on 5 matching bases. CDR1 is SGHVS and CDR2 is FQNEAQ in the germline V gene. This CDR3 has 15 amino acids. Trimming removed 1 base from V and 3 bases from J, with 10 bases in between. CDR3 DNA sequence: TGTGCCAGCAGCTTAGGGAGGGGCCCCAATCAGCCCCAGCATTTT. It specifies CASSLGRGPNQPQHF.

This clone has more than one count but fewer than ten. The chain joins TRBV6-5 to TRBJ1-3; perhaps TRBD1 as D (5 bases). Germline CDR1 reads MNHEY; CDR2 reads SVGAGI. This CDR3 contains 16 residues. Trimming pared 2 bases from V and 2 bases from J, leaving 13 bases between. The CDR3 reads CASSYTTGGAGNTIYF. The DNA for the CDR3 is TGTGCCAGCAGTTACACAACTGGGGGGGCTGGAAACACCATATATTTT.

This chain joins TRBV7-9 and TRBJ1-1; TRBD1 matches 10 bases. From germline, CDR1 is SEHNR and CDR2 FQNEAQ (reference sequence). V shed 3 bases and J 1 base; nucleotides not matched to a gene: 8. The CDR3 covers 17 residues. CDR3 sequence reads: CASSFSGTGARNTEAFF. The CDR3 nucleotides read TGTGCCAGCAGCTTCTCCGGGACAGGGGCGAGGAACACTGAAGCTTTCTTT.

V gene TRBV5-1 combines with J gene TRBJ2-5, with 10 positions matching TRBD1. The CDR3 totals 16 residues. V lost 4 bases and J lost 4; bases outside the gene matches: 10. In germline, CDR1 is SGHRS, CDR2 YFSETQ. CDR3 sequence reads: CASSGNRQGAGETQYF. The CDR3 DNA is TGCGCCAGCAGCGGAAACAGACAGGGGGCGGGAGAGACCCAGTACTTC.

The DNA of the CDR3 is TGTGCCAGCAGGCTAGAGTATTCACCCCTCCACTTT. It translates to CASRLEYSPLHF. The chain couples TRBV7-3 to TRBJ1-6; D is unresolved. Germline CDR1 is SGHTA and CDR2 is FQGTGA. V lost 6 bases and J 8 bases, leaving 8 bases between the germline ends. The CDR3 consists of 12 residues.

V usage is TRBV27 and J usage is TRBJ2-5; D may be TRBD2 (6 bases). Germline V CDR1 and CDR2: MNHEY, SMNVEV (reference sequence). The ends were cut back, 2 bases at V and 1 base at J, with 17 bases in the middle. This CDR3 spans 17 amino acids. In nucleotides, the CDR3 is TGTGCCAGCAGTTTACAGGGAGGATCTTTCGGCCAAGAGACCCAGTACTTC. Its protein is CASSLQGGSFGQETQYF.

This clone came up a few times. Here the CDR3 DNA reads TGTGCCTGGAGTGTACTAGGACAGGGGGGCAATGAGCAGTTCTTC. Its translation: CAWSVLGQGGNEQFF. V usage is TRBV30 and J usage is TRBJ2-1; 10 nucleotides line up with TRBD1. V gave up 0 bases and J gave up 6 bases; unmatched junction bases: 5. CDR3 length equals 15 residues. CDR1 is GTSNPN, CDR2 SVGIG, per germline (reference sequence).

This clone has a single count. CDR3 bases: TGTGCCATCCAATCGTCATCGGGCAGGGAACCTGAGCAGTACTTC. Its protein product is CAIQSSSGREPEQYF. The rearrangement joins TRBV10-3 to TRBJ2-7; TRBD1 might be the D (5 bases). In germline, CDR1 is ENHRY, CDR2 SYGVKD. The V and J ends lost 8 bases and 7 bases respectively, with 24 bases between them. The CDR3 sequence is 15 residues long.

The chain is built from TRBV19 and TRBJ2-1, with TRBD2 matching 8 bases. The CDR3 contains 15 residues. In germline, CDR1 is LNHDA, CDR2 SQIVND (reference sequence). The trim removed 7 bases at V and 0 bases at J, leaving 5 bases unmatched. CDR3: CASTRGGSSYNEQFF. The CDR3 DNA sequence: TGTGCCAGTACTCGGGGGGGAAGCTCCTACAATGAGCAGTTCTTC. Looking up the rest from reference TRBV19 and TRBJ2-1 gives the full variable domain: DGGITQSPKYLFRKEGQNVTLSCEQNLNHDAMYWYRQDPGQGLRLIYYSQIVNDFQKGDIAEGYSVSREKKESFPLTVTSAQKNPTAFYLCASTRGGSSYNEQFFGPGTRLTVL.

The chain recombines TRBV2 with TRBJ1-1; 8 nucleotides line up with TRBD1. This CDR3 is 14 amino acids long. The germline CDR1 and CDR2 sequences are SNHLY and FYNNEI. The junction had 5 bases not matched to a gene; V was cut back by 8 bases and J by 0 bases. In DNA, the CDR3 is TGTGCCAGCGACCGACAGGGGATGAACACTGAAGCTTTCTTT. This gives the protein CASDRQGMNTEAFF.

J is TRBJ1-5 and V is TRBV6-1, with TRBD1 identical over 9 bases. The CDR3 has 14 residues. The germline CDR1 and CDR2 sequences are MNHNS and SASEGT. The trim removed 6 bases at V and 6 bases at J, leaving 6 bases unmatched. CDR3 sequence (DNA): TGTGCCAGCAGAGAACAGGGGGCTCGTCAGCCCCAGCATTTT. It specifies CASREQGARQPQHF.

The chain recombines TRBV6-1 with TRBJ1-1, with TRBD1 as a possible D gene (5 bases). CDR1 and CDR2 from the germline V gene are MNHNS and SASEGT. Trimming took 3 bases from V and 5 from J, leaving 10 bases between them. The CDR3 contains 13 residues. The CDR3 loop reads CASSDREGTEAFF. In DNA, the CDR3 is TGTGCCAGCAGTGACAGGGAGGGAACTGAAGCTTTCTTT.